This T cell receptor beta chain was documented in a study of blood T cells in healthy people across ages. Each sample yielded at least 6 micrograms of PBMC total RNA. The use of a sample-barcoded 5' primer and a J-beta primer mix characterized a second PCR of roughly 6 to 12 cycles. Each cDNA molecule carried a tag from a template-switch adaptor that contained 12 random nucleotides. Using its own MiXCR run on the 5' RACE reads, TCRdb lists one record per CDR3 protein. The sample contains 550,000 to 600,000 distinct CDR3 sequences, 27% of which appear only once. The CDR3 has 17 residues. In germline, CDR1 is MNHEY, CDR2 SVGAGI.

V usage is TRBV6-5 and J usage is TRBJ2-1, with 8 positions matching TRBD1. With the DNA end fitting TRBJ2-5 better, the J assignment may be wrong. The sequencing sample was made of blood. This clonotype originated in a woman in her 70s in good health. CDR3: CASSYAPGTGFGETQYF. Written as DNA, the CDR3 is TGTGCCAGCAGTTACGCCCCGGGGACAGGTTTCGGCGAGACCCAGTACTTC.